This T cell receptor beta chain was captured in a study of T-cell reconstitution after alpha-beta-depleted transplantation in children. Findings and caveats of the study: Hyperexpanded clones declined; after one year, newly produced T cells mostly supplied diversity. Roughly two months post-transplant, alpha-beta T cells reportedly originated from several hundred graft clones that had expanded. Some patients' high day-60 TCRbeta diversity was attributed to recipient cells surviving conditioning.

Unique molecular identifiers were used in preparing the TCRbeta library. TCRdb ran MiXCR on the PCR reads and lists one entry per CDR3 protein. The data contain about 78,000 distinct CDR3 sequences, 13% to 15% of them seen just once; the ten biggest clones take up 25% to 30%. CDR3 length: 13 amino acids. Germline V gives CDR1 MGHDK, CDR2 SYGVNS. V lost 10 bases, J lost 4 bases, and 9 bases stayed unmatched. This clonotype was counted a few times. Its antigen remains unidentified. Specimen: PBMCs, mostly from graft donor cells, collected 180 days after TCRalphabeta/CD19-depleted stem cell transplant. V is TRBV25-1 and J is TRBJ1-2; TRBD1 matches at 7 bases. The TCR was taken from a male patient aged 2-9 years who had a stem cell transplant for acute lymphoblastic leukemia, so the T cells may come from the graft donor. The CDR3 loop reads CATYRGFLYGYTF. The CDR3 nucleotides are TGTGCCACTTACAGGGGTTTCCTCTATGGCTACACCTTC.